The 32 T cell receptor beta chains below come from one sample, sequenced in a study of cytomegalovirus exposure and HLA in healthy donors. Both 60 Vbeta primers and 13 Jbeta primers went into the PCR. Here immunoSEQ multiplex PCR was the method, and the copy in TCRdb shows in-frame clones only, minus some. Among roughly 150,000 clones listed, approximately 80% were seen once. The sample was PBMCs. These receptors all come from a male donor in good health and CMV-seronegative.

The rearrangement links TRBV19 to TRBJ2-2; no clear D. The V gene's germline CDR1 is LNHDA and CDR2 SQIVND (reference sequence). CDR3 length: 15 amino acids. The V and J ends lost 1 base and 1 base respectively, with 7 bases between them. CDR3 sequence (DNA): TGTGCCAGTAGTATAGGAGCAGGGAACACCGGGGAGCTGTTTTTT. As protein: CASSIGAGNTGELFF.

The chain's CDR3 is CASSPTLGGETQYF. CDR3 coding DNA: TGTGCCAGCTCACCAACCCTGGGCGGGGAGACCCAGTACTTC. The chain links TRBV18 to TRBJ2-5; D is possibly TRBD2 (5 bases). Germline-derived CDR1 and CDR2 are KGHSH and LQKENI. This CDR3 has 14 residues. Trimming pared 2 bases from V and 5 bases from J, leaving 12 bases between.

The gene calls are TRBV28 and TRBJ2-7; a possible D gene is TRBD1 (5 bases). V lost 6 bases to trimming and J lost 2 bases, with 14 bases between them. The CDR3 has 14 amino acids. Per germline, CDR1 MDHEN and CDR2 SYDVKM. The CDR3 DNA reads TGTGCCAGCAGAGCACCTGACAGAACCTACGAGCAGTACTTC. It specifies CASRAPDRTYEQYF.

The gene calls are TRBV10-2 and TRBJ1-5; the match to TRBD1 covers 8 bases. The CDR3 is 15 residues long. CDR1 and CDR2 (germline): WSHSY, SAAADI. The V segment lost 4 bases and the J segment 3 bases; nucleotides outside the gene matches: 5. CDR3 in DNA: TGCGCCAGCAGTGGGCCAGGGGGCAACAATCAGCCCCAGCATTTT. Its translation is CASSGPGGNNQPQHF.

This chain connects TRBV5-4 to TRBJ1-2, with 9 bases that match TRBD1. This CDR3 region has 13 residues. V was pared by 3 bases and J by 8 bases, with 5 bases of the junction left unmatched. Germline lookup yields CDR1 SGHNT and CDR2 YYREEE (reference sequence). CDR3 amino acids: CASSSGQGWGYTF. In DNA form, the CDR3 reads TGTGCCAGCAGCTCGGGACAGGGTTGGGGCTACACCTTC.

This clone turned up a few times. The J gene is TRBJ2-1, the V gene TRBV9; possibly TRBD2 for D (6 bases). Germline CDR1 SGDLS, CDR2 YYNGEE. The CDR3 extends over 14 amino acids. V gave up 0 bases and J gave up 6 bases, with 10 bases separating them. The CDR3 here is CASSVATAGNEQFF. Written as DNA, the CDR3 is TGTGCCAGCAGCGTAGCGACAGCGGGCAATGAGCAGTTCTTC.

The rearrangement uses TRBV19 and TRBJ2-1; 10 bases match TRBD2. The CDR3 extends over 16 amino acids. The V gene's germline CDR1 is LNHDA and CDR2 SQIVND (reference sequence). V lost 3 bases and J lost 7; bases outside the gene matches: 9. The CDR3, as DNA: TGTGCCAGTAGTATCCCTTCTAGCGGGGGCGGGAATGAGCAGTTCTTC. This translates into CASSIPSSGGGNEQFF.

The chain employs TRBV5-4 and TRBJ2-5; 9 bases align to TRBD2. This CDR3 contains 16 residues. The germline gives CDR1 SGHNT, CDR2 YYREEE (reference sequence). J gave up 5 bases and V 0 bases, and 8 bases lay outside the gene matches. The CDR3 loop is CASSLAAGGPRETQYF. CDR3 DNA sequence: TGTGCCAGCAGCTTGGCGGCGGGAGGGCCGAGGGAGACCCAGTACTTC.

The chain is built from TRBV6-4 and TRBJ2-3, with TRBD2 matching 7 bases. The CDR3 length is 15 residues. CDR1 is MRHNA and CDR2 is SNTAGT in the germline V gene. Trimming cost V 2 bases and J 1 base; bases outside gene matches: 3. CDR3 nucleotides: TGTGCCAGCAGTGACAAAAGCGGGGGCACAGATACGCAGTATTTT. It yields the protein CASSDKSGGTDTQYF.

The CDR3 bases are TGTGCCAGTAGTATCCAGGCAATACATAATTCACCCCTCCACTTT. Its protein is CASSIQAIHNSPLHF. The V and J genes are TRBV19 and TRBJ1-6, with D unresolved. The ends were cut back, 3 bases at V and 5 bases at J, with 11 bases in the middle. Looked up from germline, CDR1 is LNHDA and CDR2 is SQIVND (reference sequence). The length of the CDR3 is 15 residues.

This chain joins TRBV7-6 and TRBJ2-3, with D unclear. V dropped 3 bases and J dropped 7 bases, with 2 bases sitting between them. CDR1 is SGHVS, CDR2 FNYEAQ, per germline. The CDR3 has 10 amino acids. The chain's CDR3 is CASSFNTQYF. The CDR3 DNA reads as TGTGCCAGCAGCTTTAATACGCAGTATTTT.

The chain recombines TRBV15 with TRBJ1-5; 10 bases are shared with TRBD1. The CDR3 is made up of 14 amino acids. Germline V gene lookup returns CDR1 LNHNV and CDR2 YYDKDF (reference sequence). Germline trimming cut 5 bases from V and 5 bases from J; bases unmatched to any gene: 3. The CDR3 coding sequence is TGTGCCACCAGCCTAGGGACAGGGGATCAGCCCCAGCATTTT. Protein product: CATSLGTGDQPQHF.

This sequence joins TRBV4-3 and TRBJ2-3; tentative D call: TRBD2 (6 bases). CDR3 length: 17 residues. Trimming took off 0 bases at V and 0 bases at J, with 13 bases between the two ends. CDR1 and CDR2 from the germline V gene are LGHNA and YSLEER. DNA for the CDR3: TGCGCCAGCAGCCAAGATCATCAGGGACTGAGCACAGATACGCAGTATTTT. Residues: CASSQDHQGLSTDTQYF.

This chain uses TRBV2 with TRBJ2-1; D might be TRBD2 (7 bases). V lost 2 bases, J lost 5 bases, and 19 bases lay in between. Germline CDR1 is SNHLY and CDR2 is FYNNEI. CDR3 size: 17 residues. The CDR3 sequence: CASSEWAGAVGNNEQFF. The CDR3 coding sequence is TGTGCCAGCAGTGAATGGGCGGGGGCAGTCGGCAACAATGAGCAGTTCTTC.

In its sample, this clone was seen once. The gene calls are TRBV18 and TRBJ1-4; 7 positions agree with TRBD1. Germline-derived CDR1 and CDR2 are KGHSH and LQKENI. The V segment lost 6 bases and the J segment 8 bases; nucleotides outside the gene matches: 9. CDR3 length equals 14 residues. CDR3 in DNA: TGTGCCAGCTCCTCCGGGACAGACGGGGAAAAACTGTTTTTT. Translated: CASSSGTDGEKLFF.

This sequence joins TRBV2 and TRBJ2-1, with 13 bases matching TRBD2. This CDR3 contains 15 residues. V was pared by 4 bases and J by 9 bases, with 6 bases of the junction left unmatched. The germline V gene has CDR1 SNHLY and CDR2 FYNNEI. CDR3 sequence reads: CASSVALAGGVEQFF. In DNA, the CDR3 is TGTGCCAGCAGTGTCGCACTAGCGGGAGGGGTTGAGCAGTTCTTC. The full variable domain, with the rest looked up from reference TRBV2 and TRBJ2-1, is EPEVTQTPSHQVTQMGQEVILRCVPISNHLYFYWYRQILGQKVEFLVSFYNNEISEKSEIFDDQFSVERPDGSNFTLKIRSTKLEDSAMYFCASSVALAGGVEQFFGPGTRLTVL.

V is TRBV2 and J is TRBJ2-3; 9 bases agree with TRBD2. The V gene's germline CDR1 is SNHLY and CDR2 FYNNEI. The CDR3 sequence is 16 residues long. V lost 3 bases and J lost 4; bases outside the gene matches: 8. The CDR3 protein is CASSDWGGRVPDTQYF. The CDR3 DNA reads TGTGCCAGCAGTGACTGGGGCGGGAGGGTTCCAGATACGCAGTATTTT.

J is TRBJ1-1 and V is TRBV7-9; D unclear. The CDR3 is 14 residues long. V was pared by 2 bases and J by 1 base, with 8 bases between. Germline CDR1 is SEHNR and CDR2 is FQNEAQ (reference sequence). CDR3 nucleotides: TGTGCCAGCAGCTTAAAGGGAGGGAACACTGAAGCTTTCTTT. Amino acid sequence: CASSLKGGNTEAFF.

Comments on this clone: Other nucleotide sequences from this sample produce the same CDR3. This rearrangement joins TRBV15 to TRBJ2-1, with D perhaps TRBD1 (5 bases). This CDR3 is built from 12 residues. V lost 1 base and J lost 10, with 8 bases in between. Germline CDR1 and CDR2: LNHNV and YYDKDF (reference sequence). The CDR3 protein is CATSRANREQFF. As DNA, the CDR3 is TGTGCCACCAGCAGAGCAAACAGGGAGCAGTTCTTC.

The rearrangement joins TRBV5-1 to TRBJ2-7; D not resolved. Trimming stripped 0 bases from V and 0 bases from J, with 10 bases between. The germline CDR1 and CDR2 sequences are SGHRS and YFSETQ. The CDR3 covers 15 residues. This chain's CDR3 is CASSLGFTGSYEQYF. The CDR3 DNA reads as TGCGCCAGCAGCTTGGGGTTCACTGGCTCCTACGAGCAGTACTTC.

The chain is built from TRBV7-3 and TRBJ2-7, with D tentatively TRBD2 (6 bases). The V and J ends lost 1 base and 1 base respectively, with 8 bases between them. The CDR3 extends over 14 amino acids. CDR1 and CDR2 (germline): SGHTA, FQGTGA. CDR3 region: CASSLMGGSYEQYF. DNA of the CDR3: TGTGCCAGCAGCTTAATGGGGGGATCCTACGAGCAGTACTTC.

This chain connects TRBV7-9 to TRBJ2-3; 7 bases line up with TRBD1. Per the germline V gene, CDR1 is SEHNR and CDR2 is FQNEAQ (reference sequence). This CDR3 region has 15 residues. Trimming cost V 5 bases and J 3 bases; bases outside gene matches: 8. The DNA for the CDR3 is TGTGCCAGCAGCCCATCAGTACAGGGGACAGATACGCAGTATTTT. Amino acid sequence: CASSPSVQGTDTQYF.

This rearrangement joins TRBV5-1 to TRBJ2-3; D is ambiguous. Trimming cost V 1 base and J 0 bases, with 6 bases left between them. Germline loops: CDR1 SGHRS, CDR2 YFSETQ. The CDR3 extends over 14 amino acids. Here the CDR3 DNA reads TGCGCCAGCAGCTTGACTCCTAGCACAGATACGCAGTATTTT. Its protein is CASSLTPSTDTQYF.

J is TRBJ2-1 and V is TRBV9, with TRBD2 matching 8 bases. CDR3 size: 16 residues. From germline, CDR1 is SGDLS and CDR2 YYNGEE. V lost 0 bases, J lost 8 bases, and 10 bases stayed unmatched. CDR3 nucleotide sequence: TGTGCCAGCAGCGTAGGCGGGGGGAGTTGGTCGGATGAGCAGTTCTTC. It specifies CASSVGGGSWSDEQFF.

This clone is a singleton in its sample. The rearrangement uses TRBV6-5 and TRBJ2-5, with D unresolved. In germline, CDR1 is MNHEY, CDR2 SVGAGI. V dropped 0 bases and J dropped 5 bases, with 10 bases sitting between them. CDR3 length: 14 amino acids. This chain's CDR3 is CASSYSLLGETQYF. In DNA form, the CDR3 reads TGTGCCAGCAGTTACTCTCTACTCGGGGAGACCCAGTACTTC.

The V and J genes are TRBV15 and TRBJ1-2; D possibly corresponds to TRBD1 (6 bases). Germline CDR1 LNHNV, CDR2 YYDKDF (reference sequence). V lost 1 base and J 0 bases, leaving 12 bases between the germline ends. The CDR3 spans 16 residues. The CDR3 nucleotides are TGTGCCACCAGCAGAGCGGACAGAAGAGCTAACTATGGCTACACCTTC. This gives the protein CATSRADRRANYGYTF. The full variable domain, with the rest looked up from reference TRBV15 and TRBJ1-2, is DAMVIQNPRYQVTQFGKPVTLSCSQTLNHNVMYWYQQKSSQAPKLLFHYYDKDFNNEADTPDNFQSRRPNTSFCFLDIRSPGLGDTAMYLCATSRADRRANYGYTFGSGTRLTVV.

The genes are TRBV11-3 and TRBJ2-5; possible D gene TRBD2, 5 bases. CDR1 and CDR2 from the germline V gene are SGHNT and YENEEA. The CDR3 runs to 14 residues. The V gene lost 5 bases and the J gene lost 5 bases, with 15 bases spanning the gap. The DNA of the CDR3 is TGTGCCAGCAGCCCCAGGAGCGGCCCGGAGACCCAGTACTTC. It is translated as CASSPRSGPETQYF.

CDR3 sequence (DNA): TGTGCCTGGAGTGTACGAGGGGAGCAGTACTTC. This codes for CAWSVRGEQYF. The genes are TRBV30 and TRBJ2-7; D perhaps matches TRBD2 (5 bases). CDR1 and CDR2 from the germline V gene are GTSNPN and SVGIG (reference sequence). There are 11 residues in the CDR3. V lost 0 bases to trimming and J lost 7 bases, with 7 bases between them.

The chain has TRBV19 and TRBJ2-3; 8 bases align to TRBD2. With V trimmed by 7 bases and J by 4 bases, 7 bases remained unmatched. Germline V gives CDR1 LNHDA, CDR2 SQIVND (reference sequence). The CDR3 is made up of 14 amino acids. The CDR3 reads CASTMGGLADTQYF. The CDR3 coding sequence is TGTGCCAGTACCATGGGGGGACTAGCAGATACGCAGTATTTT. The full variable domain, with the rest looked up from reference TRBV19 and TRBJ2-3, is DGGITQSPKYLFRKEGQNVTLSCEQNLNHDAMYWYRQDPGQGLRLIYYSQIVNDFQKGDIAEGYSVSREKKESFPLTVTSAQKNPTAFYLCASTMGGLADTQYFGPGTRLTVL.

The chain couples TRBV19 to TRBJ2-7; D possibly corresponds to TRBD2 (6 bases). The V and J ends lost 3 bases and 2 bases respectively, with 17 bases between them. Germline V CDR1 and CDR2: LNHDA, SQIVND (reference sequence). The CDR3 totals 16 residues. CDR3 coding DNA: TGTGCCAGTAGTATCGGGAGCAGGCCTTTTACCTACGAGCAGTACTTC. Translation gives CASSIGSRPFTYEQYF.

As for this clone: One end of the junction does not line up with germline, which may come from a read error. The chain uses TRBV5-1 and TRBJ1-2; no reliable D call. CDR1 is SGHRS and CDR2 is YFSETQ in the germline V gene. The CDR3 length is 15 residues. The CDR3 here is CASSLGNLLGYGYAF. As DNA, the CDR3 is TGCGCCAGCAGCTTGGGAAATCTATTGGGCTATGGCTACGCCTTC. Based on the CDR3 plus reference TRBV5-1 and TRBJ1-2, the full variable domain is KAGVTQTPRYLIKTRGQQVTLSCSPISGHRSVSWYQQTPGQGLQFLFEYFSETQRNKGNFPGRFSGRQFSNSRSEMNVSTLELGDSALYLCASSLGNLLGYGYAFGSGTRLTVV.

This sequence joins TRBV30 and TRBJ2-3; D might be TRBD1 (6 bases). V was clipped by 0 bases and J by 6 bases, with 19 bases between them. The CDR3 extends over 16 amino acids. Germline V gene sequence: CDR1 GTSNPN, CDR2 SVGIG (reference sequence). CDR3 nucleotide sequence: TGTGCCTGGAGTGTTAAGTCCACAGGGATAACTGATACGCAGTATTTT. This sequence encodes CAWSVKSTGITDTQYF.